Below are 24 T cell receptor beta chains sequenced from a single sample in a study of breast tumors, draining lymph nodes, adjacent tissues. TCRdb fed the multiplex PCR reads into MiXCR, producing one record per CDR3 protein. Among under 150,000 distinct CDR3 sequences, about 20% were seen once, and the ten largest hold roughly 2%. Samples came from axillary lymph nodes draining the breast cancer. The sequencing input was axillary lymph node tissue. The receptors derive from a female donor with breast cancer. Some clones in this sample may be carry-over from other donors' samples.

The chain couples TRBV3-1 to TRBJ2-2; 10 nucleotides align to TRBD2. V was clipped by 6 bases and J by 3 bases; unmatched bases: 10. This CDR3 has 17 amino acids. CDR1 LGHDT and CDR2 YNNKEL come from the germline V gene (reference sequence). The CDR3 DNA reads TGTGCCAGCAGGGGACTAGCGAGCAGTTTTCACACCGGGGAGCTGTTTTTT. Its translation: CASRGLASSFHTGELFF.

To note about this clonotype: A read error may produce the germline difference seen at one junction end. CDR3 coding DNA: TGTGCCAGCAGTCTAGAAGCCGGGACAGCCTATAGCTACACCTTC. This sequence encodes CASSLEAGTAYSYTF. The V gene is TRBV28, the J gene TRBJ1-2, with 7 bases fitting TRBD1. The V gene's germline CDR1 is MDHEN and CDR2 SYDVKM. This CDR3 is 15 amino acids long.

This clonotype was picked up one time. A read error is possible here, since a much larger clone lies one base away. CDR3 sequence (DNA): TGTGCCAGCAGCCCGGGACGGGATCAAGAGACCCAGTACTTC. Its translation is CASSPGRDQETQYF. The genes are TRBV3-1 and TRBJ2-5, with D perhaps matching TRBD1 or TRBD2 (5 bases each). The V and J ends lost 4 bases and 2 bases respectively, with 11 bases between them. Germline V gene lookup returns CDR1 LGHDT and CDR2 YNNKEL (reference sequence). The length of the CDR3 is 14 residues.

With respect to this clonotype: This may be a read error: a much more frequent sequence differs by one nucleotide. V and J are TRBV19 and TRBJ2-7; 8 nucleotides match TRBD2. Germline CDR1 and CDR2: LNHDA and SQIVND (reference sequence). The CDR3 is made up of 15 amino acids. J lost 2 bases, V lost 3 bases, and 6 bases had no gene match. The CDR3 spells CASSMDGRVTYEQYF. The CDR3 DNA is TGTGCCAGTAGTATGGACGGGAGGGTGACCTACGAGCAGTACTTC.

This clonotype was counted many times. This sequence joins TRBV10-2 and TRBJ1-4; 7 nucleotides agree with TRBD1. This CDR3 is 14 amino acids long. Germline CDR1 reads WSHSY; CDR2 reads SAAADI. The J segment lost 4 bases and the V segment lost 6 bases, leaving 5 bases of the junction unmatched. The CDR3 region is CASRPGQVNEKLFF. DNA for the CDR3: TGCGCCAGCAGACCCGGACAGGTTAATGAAAAACTGTTTTTT.

There are many counts of this clonotype. The genes are TRBV3-1 and TRBJ2-3; D not resolved. The length of the CDR3 is 15 residues. Germline-derived CDR1 and CDR2 are LGHDT and YNNKEL (reference sequence). V lost 4 bases, J lost 0 bases, and 11 bases lay in between. The CDR3 protein is CASSRSSTSTDTQYF. The CDR3 DNA sequence: TGTGCCAGCAGCCGATCATCGACTAGCACAGATACGCAGTATTTT.

This clonotype was counted many times. The J gene is TRBJ2-2, the V gene TRBV10-3; a weak D match, TRBD2 (6 bases). The CDR3 loop spans 15 amino acids. Trimming took off 8 bases at V and 3 bases at J, with 16 bases between the two ends. Germline lookup yields CDR1 ENHRY and CDR2 SYGVKD. The CDR3 is CAIFGGTGDTGELFF. As DNA, the CDR3 is TGTGCCATCTTCGGGGGTACAGGAGACACCGGGGAGCTGTTTTTT.

This clonotype was seen many times. The chain joins TRBV13 to TRBJ2-7, with 10 positions matching TRBD1. The germline CDR1 and CDR2 sequences are PRHDT and FYEKMQ (reference sequence). The CDR3 spans 14 residues. The junction had 3 bases not matched to a gene; V was cut back by 4 bases and J by 3 bases. In DNA, the CDR3 is TGTGCCAGCAGCTCGGGACAGGGGAACTACGAGCAGTACTTC. It specifies CASSSGQGNYEQYF.

V gene TRBV28 combines with J gene TRBJ1-5; D remains unclear. Germline lookup yields CDR1 MDHEN and CDR2 SYDVKM. The CDR3 contains 13 residues. The V and J ends lost 6 bases and 4 bases respectively, with 10 bases between them. The CDR3 sequence: CASRLLGNQPQHF. The CDR3 nucleotides read TGTGCCAGCAGACTTCTGGGGAATCAGCCCCAGCATTTT.

This clonotype occurred many times. The rearrangement uses TRBV6-1 and TRBJ2-1; tentative D call: TRBD1 (6 bases). Germline V gene sequence: CDR1 MNHNS, CDR2 SASEGT. This CDR3 is 13 amino acids long. With 6 bases removed from V and 9 bases from J, the gap between germline ends came to 15 bases. The CDR3 sequence: CASSQTGLGEQFF. CDR3 coding DNA: TGTGCCAGCAGCCAAACAGGGCTTGGTGAGCAGTTCTTC.

This clonotype was seen at least ten times. The chain joins TRBV5-8 to TRBJ2-3; TRBD1 aligns across 11 bases. Trimming cost V 2 bases and J 3 bases; bases outside gene matches: 8. CDR1 and CDR2 from the germline V gene are SGHTS and YDEGEE. There are 17 residues in the CDR3. The CDR3: CASSLPMGQGETDTQYF. For the CDR3, the DNA is TGTGCCAGCAGCTTACCGATGGGACAGGGGGAAACAGATACGCAGTATTTT. Using reference TRBV5-8 and TRBJ2-3 for the parts outside the CDR3, the full variable domain is EAGVTQSPTHLIKTRGQQATLRCSPISGHTSVYWYQQALGLGLQFLLWYDEGEERNRGNFPPRFSGRQFPNYSSELNVNALELEDSALYLCASSLPMGQGETDTQYFGPGTRLTVL.

This clonotype was observed at least ten times. This chain links TRBV19 with TRBJ2-7; 12 bases agree with TRBD1. Germline V gives CDR1 LNHDA, CDR2 SQIVND (reference sequence). J lost 4 bases, V lost 6 bases, and 13 bases had no gene match. The CDR3 contains 17 residues. The CDR3 nucleotides are TGTGCCAGTAGCCACAAGGCCCCGGGACAGGGGGCTTACGAGCAGTACTTC. It translates to CASSHKAPGQGAYEQYF.

The chain employs TRBV4-2 and TRBJ2-7, with D perhaps TRBD2 (5 bases). This CDR3 has 15 amino acids. V dropped 3 bases and J dropped 3 bases, with 15 bases sitting between them. Germline loops: CDR1 LGHNA, CDR2 YNFKEQ. In DNA form, the CDR3 reads TGTGCCAGCAGCCACTCCGGGATTGGGGTCTACGAGCAGTACTTC. As protein: CASSHSGIGVYEQYF.

This clonotype was observed at least ten times. The chain combines TRBV10-3 with TRBJ2-7, with TRBD1 matching over 8 bases. The CDR3 is 14 residues long. Germline V gene data show CDR1 as ENHRY and CDR2 as SYGVKD. The ends lost 6 bases at V and 7 bases at J; junction bases unmatched: 11. In nucleotides, the CDR3 is TGTGCCATCAGGATCCAGGGGGCGGTGGGGGAGCAGTACTTC. Translated: CAIRIQGAVGEQYF.

This clonotype was recorded many times. One end of the junction varies from germline; a read error may be responsible. V and J are TRBV6-6 and TRBJ2-7; a weak D match, TRBD2 (7 bases). Germline V gene lookup returns CDR1 MNHNY and CDR2 SVGAGI (reference sequence). The CDR3 is 15 amino acids. For the CDR3, the DNA is TGTGTCAGCACTGGGGGGGCGAGTTCTAATTACGAGCAGTACTTC. Its translation is CVSTGGASSNYEQYF.

This clonotype was seen many times. The chain employs TRBV11-3 and TRBJ2-5; tentatively, D is TRBD2 (7 bases). Trimming stripped 5 bases from V and 2 bases from J, with 15 bases between. Germline-derived CDR1 and CDR2 are SGHNT and YENEEA. CDR3 length: 15 residues. For the CDR3, the DNA is TGTGCCAGCAGCGCAAGGGGGGGGGAACAAGAGACCCAGTACTTC. It encodes CASSARGGEQETQYF.

This clonotype came up a few times. The chain recombines TRBV29-1 with TRBJ1-5, with D unclear. Trimming took off 4 bases at V and 3 bases at J, with 7 bases between the two ends. Germline CDR1 is SQVTM and CDR2 is ANQGSEA. This CDR3 region has 12 residues. The CDR3 loop is CSVGGFNQPQHF. The CDR3 coding sequence is TGCAGCGTTGGGGGATTCAATCAGCCCCAGCATTTT.

This clonotype was observed at least ten times. This rearrangement joins TRBV7-8 to TRBJ2-7, with 7 bases aligning to TRBD1. CDR3 length: 14 residues. V was pared by 5 bases and J by 6 bases, with 10 bases of the junction left unmatched. Germline CDR1 reads SGHVS; CDR2 reads FQNEAQ. The CDR3 region has the DNA TGTGCCAGCAGCCCCGGCTCGACAGGGTCCGAGCAGTACTTC. It translates to CASSPGSTGSEQYF.

This chain joins TRBV6-1 and TRBJ2-2, with no clear D. V shed 4 bases and J shed 4 bases, with 10 bases lying between them. Germline assignment: CDR1 MNHNS and CDR2 SASEGT. This CDR3 has 14 residues. CDR3 sequence (DNA): TGTGCCAGCAGTGGGCGAACGGGCACCGGGGAGCTGTTTTTT. This translates into CASSGRTGTGELFF.

This clonotype has just a few counts. V and J are TRBV6-1 and TRBJ1-5, with D unresolved. V lost 2 bases and J 9 bases, leaving 20 bases between the germline ends. Germline CDR1 is MNHNS and CDR2 is SASEGT. This CDR3 has 16 amino acids. Written as DNA, the CDR3 is TGTGCCAGCAGTGAACCAGCAGGTGGGGATTTGTGGCCCCAGCATTTT. It specifies CASSEPAGGDLWPQHF.

This clonotype occurred many times. The chain links TRBV13 to TRBJ1-2; 9 bases map to TRBD1. Germline V gene data show CDR1 as PRHDT and CDR2 as FYEKMQ (reference sequence). Unmatched junction bases numbered 22, after V lost 7 bases and J lost 7 bases. There are 18 residues in the CDR3. In DNA form, the CDR3 reads TGTGCCAGCACCTCCCCTGGGGGCCGGACAGGGGTGGAAGCTGGCTACACCTTC. This translates into CASTSPGGRTGVEAGYTF.

This chain connects TRBV11-2 to TRBJ1-2, with D perhaps TRBD1 (5 bases). The CDR3 is 15 residues long. In germline, CDR1 is SGHAT, CDR2 FQNNGV. Deletions cut 5 bases from V and 2 bases from J, with 15 bases between. This CDR3 is CASSQRGVRNYGYTF. CDR3 nucleotides: TGTGCCAGCAGCCAGAGAGGGGTCAGGAACTATGGCTACACCTTC. Based on the CDR3 plus reference TRBV11-2 and TRBJ1-2, the full variable domain is EAGVAQSPRYKIIEKRQSVAFWCNPISGHATLYWYQQILGQGPKLLIQFQNNGVVDDSQLPKDRFSAERLKGVDSTLKIQPAKLEDSAVYLCASSQRGVRNYGYTFGSGTRLTVV.

This clonotype was observed at least ten times. The genes are TRBV5-1 and TRBJ2-3; D is ambiguous. The CDR3 contains 13 residues. V was pared by 2 bases and J by 4 bases, with 8 bases between. Germline V gene sequence: CDR1 SGHRS, CDR2 YFSETQ. In DNA form, the CDR3 reads TGCGCCAGCAGCTTTCATAGGGCAGATACGCAGTATTTT. Amino acid sequence: CASSFHRADTQYF. Full variable domain (rest looked up from reference TRBV5-1 and TRBJ2-3): KAGVTQTPRYLIKTRGQQVTLSCSPISGHRSVSWYQQTPGQGLQFLFEYFSETQRNKGNFPGRFSGRQFSNSRSEMNVSTLELGDSALYLCASSFHRADTQYFGPGTRLTVL.

This clonotype was detected many times. The chain has TRBV20-1 and TRBJ2-3; D is perhaps TRBD2 (7 bases). CDR3 length equals 13 residues. Trimming shortened V by 6 bases and J by 10 bases, and 20 bases separated the two germline ends. Germline V gene lookup returns CDR1 DFQATT and CDR2 SNEGSKA (reference sequence). The CDR3 spells CSALIGGEGPQYF. As DNA, the CDR3 is TGCAGTGCCCTTATAGGGGGGGAGGGCCCGCAGTATTTT.